The 21 T cell receptor beta chains below all came from one sample that was sequenced in a study of graft-versus-host responses after intestinal transplantation. Method: immunoSEQ multiplex PCR; TCRdb's copy keeps in-frame clones and lacks some. The data show fewer than 85,000 clones, more than 70% seen once. No antigen has been identified for these receptors. The sample was unstimulated CD8+ T cells sorted from spleen or lymph node cells, taken before intestinal transplant. The receptors derive from a human donor who received an intestinal transplant.

The chain has TRBV18 and TRBJ2-7, with 8 bases fitting TRBD1. CDR1 and CDR2 from the germline V gene are KGHSH and LQKENI. The V and J ends lost 0 bases and 4 bases, in that order; junction bases with no gene match: 8. CDR3 length: 16 residues. CDR3 nucleotide sequence: TGTGCCAGCTCACCACCGGTGGCAGGGGGCGCGTACGAGCAGTACTTC. Amino acids: CASSPPVAGGAYEQYF. Looking up the rest from reference TRBV18 and TRBJ2-7 gives the full variable domain: NAGVMQNPRHLVRRRGQEARLRCSPMKGHSHVYWYRQLPEEGLKFMVYLQKENIIDESGMPKERFSAEFPKEGPSILRIQQVVRGDSAAYFCASSPPVAGGAYEQYFGPGTRLTVT.

CDR3 amino acids: CASRRLRASNYGYTF. In DNA, the CDR3 is TGTGCCAGCAGACGACTCCGAGCTTCTAACTATGGCTACACCTTC. The V and J genes are TRBV28 and TRBJ1-2; D ambiguous. Looked up from germline, CDR1 is MDHEN and CDR2 is SYDVKM. The CDR3 contains 15 residues. Between the trimmed V and J ends, which lost 6 bases and 0 bases, there was a span of 14 bases.

Here the CDR3 reads CASRGQGGFPQYYEQYF. In DNA, the CDR3 is TGTGCCAGCAGAGGACAGGGGGGTTTTCCCCAATACTACGAGCAGTACTTC. This chain joins TRBV2 and TRBJ2-7; TRBD1 aligns across 10 bases. V gave up 6 bases and J gave up 3 bases; unmatched junction bases: 14. Germline-derived CDR1 and CDR2 are SNHLY and FYNNEI. CDR3 length: 17 residues. Looking up the rest from reference TRBV2 and TRBJ2-7 gives the full variable domain: EPEVTQTPSHQVTQMGQEVILRCVPISNHLYFYWYRQILGQKVEFLVSFYNNEISEKSEIFDDQFSVERPDGSNFTLKIRSTKLEDSAMYFCASRGQGGFPQYYEQYFGPGTRLTVT.

The genes are TRBV27 and TRBJ2-7, with TRBD1 matching 7 bases. Trimming at V came to 4 bases and at J to 5 bases, leaving 5 bases not matched to a gene. Germline V gene sequence: CDR1 MNHEY, CDR2 SMNVEV (reference sequence). This CDR3 contains 13 residues. CDR3 protein: CASSSQGNHEQYF. CDR3 nucleotide sequence: TGTGCCAGCAGTTCACAGGGGAATCACGAGCAGTACTTC.

V gene TRBV27 combines with J gene TRBJ2-7; D may be TRBD1 (5 bases). Germline assignment: CDR1 MNHEY and CDR2 SMNVEV (reference sequence). Trimming took off 3 bases at V and 4 bases at J, with 13 bases between the two ends. CDR3 size: 14 residues. CDR3 sequence: CASSFEGAMYEQYF. The DNA of the CDR3 is TGTGCCAGCAGTTTCGAAGGGGCCATGTACGAGCAGTACTTC.

This chain uses TRBV19 with TRBJ2-1; D might be TRBD2 (5 bases). This CDR3 comprises 14 residues. Germline values: CDR1 LNHDA, CDR2 SQIVND (reference sequence). V shed 7 bases and J shed 7 bases, with 17 bases lying between them. The CDR3 here is CASKVAGNGNEQFF. The CDR3 DNA sequence: TGTGCCAGTAAAGTGGCCGGGAATGGAAATGAGCAGTTCTTC.

This clone was detected only once. CDR3 sequence: CASSLKGEGPASEKLFF. As DNA, the CDR3 is TGTGCCAGCAGCTTAAAAGGGGAGGGCCCGGCTAGTGAAAAACTGTTTTTT. The gene calls are TRBV13 and TRBJ1-4, with D possibly TRBD1 on 5 matching bases. The CDR3 covers 17 residues. Germline V CDR1 and CDR2: PRHDT, FYEKMQ (reference sequence). Between the trimmed V and J ends, which lost 2 bases and 7 bases, there was a span of 20 bases.

For this clone: The same CDR3 arises from other DNA sequences in this sample as well. V gene TRBV2 combines with J gene TRBJ2-7; 10 nucleotides match TRBD2. The trim removed 9 bases at V and 1 base at J, leaving 6 bases unmatched. CDR3 length: 14 amino acids. Germline values: CDR1 SNHLY, CDR2 FYNNEI. The CDR3, as DNA: TGTGCCAGTCTCGGGACTAGCGTTTCCTACGAGCAGTACTTC. The encoded protein is CASLGTSVSYEQYF.

This sequence joins TRBV6-9 and TRBJ2-4, with 7 bases matching TRBD1. This CDR3 has 17 amino acids. V shed 0 bases and J 0 bases; nucleotides not matched to a gene: 5. CDR1 is MNHGY and CDR2 is SVAAGI in the germline V gene. The DNA for the CDR3 is TGTGCCAGCAGTTATTCCCGGGACAGACTAGCCAAAAACATTCAGTACTTC. Translating it yields CASSYSRDRLAKNIQYF.

V usage is TRBV5-6 and J usage is TRBJ2-5; maybe TRBD1 (6 bases). The assigned J gene may be wrong: the sequence end matches TRBJ2-7 better. The CDR3 runs 15 residues. CDR1 SGHDT and CDR2 YYEEEE come from the germline V gene. The CDR3 DNA reads TGTGCCAGCAGCTTGGGGAGAGGGGGCTCCTACGAGCAGTACTTC. Protein sequence: CASSLGRGGSYEQYF.

The J gene is TRBJ1-2, the V gene TRBV27; D ambiguous. This CDR3 is built from 17 residues. Germline CDR1 MNHEY, CDR2 SMNVEV (reference sequence). V shed 5 bases and J shed 6 bases, with 25 bases lying between them. The CDR3 nucleotides read TGTGCCAGCAGTCTATTTTGGGCCGGGGTCCAAGTGGATGGCTACACCTTC. Encoded protein: CASSLFWAGVQVDGYTF.

This clone appeared a few times. The V and J genes are TRBV6-1 and TRBJ2-3, with D maybe TRBD1 (6 bases). The CDR3 extends over 12 amino acids. Per the germline V gene, CDR1 is MNHNS and CDR2 is SASEGT. Trimming left V 8 bases short and J 0 bases short, with 6 bases between. CDR3 nucleotides: TGTGCCAGCGACAGGAGCACAGATACGCAGTATTTT. Translation gives CASDRSTDTQYF.

V gene TRBV7-6 combines with J gene TRBJ2-3; 11 bases are a match to TRBD2. CDR3 length equals 17 residues. After removal of 3 bases from V and 2 bases from J, the junction contained 7 bases not matched to a gene. Germline CDR1 is SGHVS and CDR2 is FNYEAQ. The CDR3 loop reads CASSFGLAGGDTDTQYF. CDR3 nucleotides: TGTGCCAGCAGCTTCGGACTAGCGGGCGGAGACACAGATACGCAGTATTTT.

The genes are TRBV27 and TRBJ2-7; TRBD1 is a possible D gene (5 bases). The CDR3 is 15 residues long. The ends were cut back, 4 bases at V and 2 bases at J, with 15 bases in the middle. CDR1 MNHEY and CDR2 SMNVEV come from the germline V gene (reference sequence). CDR3 residues: CASSSPGKGAYEQYF. The CDR3 DNA is TGTGCCAGCAGTTCCCCCGGCAAAGGGGCCTACGAGCAGTACTTC.

V and J are TRBV23-1 and TRBJ1-5; D is unresolved. TRBV23-1 is given ORF status, its function remaining uncertain. The V gene lost 1 base and the J gene lost 6 bases, with 16 bases spanning the gap. The CDR3 loop spans 16 amino acids. The CDR3 DNA sequence: TGCGCCAGCAGTCAATGCGGCAGCGTGCGGCCTCAGCCCCAGCATTTT. This translates into CASSQCGSVRPQPQHF.

The chain recombines TRBV9 with TRBJ2-5; a possible D gene is TRBD1 (5 bases). The CDR3 consists of 13 residues. The germline gives CDR1 SGDLS, CDR2 YYNGEE. Trimming cost V 3 bases and J 3 bases, with 9 bases left between them. The CDR3 sequence: CASSEVGEETQYF. The DNA of the CDR3 is TGTGCCAGCAGCGAGGTAGGGGAAGAGACCCAGTACTTC.

The chain employs TRBV6-5 and TRBJ2-7; 7 bases map to TRBD1. The germline CDR1 and CDR2 sequences are MNHEY and SVGAGI. This CDR3 has 15 residues. V lost 5 bases, J lost 0 bases, and 7 bases stayed unmatched. Here the CDR3 DNA reads TGTGCCAGCAGTCCCACAGGGGTACCCTCCTACGAGCAGTACTTC. Translated: CASSPTGVPSYEQYF.

The chain joins TRBV29-1 to TRBJ2-1, with 8 bases that match TRBD1. V shed 0 bases, J shed 9 bases, and the junction held 16 bases outside the gene matches. Germline V gene data show CDR1 as SQVTM and CDR2 as ANQGSEA. The CDR3 spans 17 residues. The CDR3 DNA reads TGCAGCGTTGAAGATCCTCGGACAGGGATGAGGGGTGGTGAGCAGTTCTTC. This gives the protein CSVEDPRTGMRGGEQFF.

In its sample, this clone was seen once. The chain combines TRBV5-4 with TRBJ2-1; 13 nucleotides agree with TRBD2. Looked up from germline, CDR1 is SGHNT and CDR2 is YYREEE (reference sequence). The CDR3 consists of 17 residues. V was pared by 4 bases and J by 5 bases, with 9 bases of the junction left unmatched. The DNA of the CDR3 is TGTGCCAGCAGCCCCTACGGACTAGCGGGGGCCCACAATGAGCAGTTCTTC. It translates to CASSPYGLAGAHNEQFF.

Turning to this clone: The junction departs from the called germline gene at one end, perhaps through a read error. J is TRBJ2-7 and V is TRBV2; TRBD1 might be the D (6 bases). Germline loops: CDR1 SNHLY, CDR2 FYNNEI. The CDR3 totals 13 residues. CDR3 bases: TGTGCCAGCAGAACTACAGGGCGGTGGGAGCAGCACTTC. Amino acids: CASRTTGRWEQHF.

The chain uses TRBV9 and TRBJ1-3, with TRBD1 as a possible D gene (6 bases). Trimming shortened V by 3 bases and J by 0 bases, and 19 bases separated the two germline ends. Germline V CDR1 and CDR2: SGDLS, YYNGEE. The CDR3 covers 18 residues. The CDR3 nucleotides are TGTGCCAGCAGCGCCTGGGGTCCACAGGGTTACTCTGGAAACACCATATATTTT. This translates into CASSAWGPQGYSGNTIYF. Filled out from reference TRBV9 and TRBJ1-3, the complete variable domain reads DSGVTQTPKHLITATGQRVTLRCSPRSGDLSVYWYQQSLDQGLQFLIQYYNGEERAKGNILERFSAQQFPDLHSELNLSSLELGDSALYFCASSAWGPQGYSGNTIYFGEGSWLTVV.